The sequence of this T cell receptor beta chain was determined in a study of blood T cell repertoires in COVID-19. Sequencing used immunoSEQ multiplex PCR; TCRdb keeps in-frame clones, though not all of them. The sample lists around 280,000 clones; approximately 90% were seen once. This clonotype was obtained from a woman aged 40-49 years who had recovered from COVID-19. Sequenced input: PBMCs or T cells enriched from blood (not recorded which).

CDR3 sequence: CASSVELGESNEQFF. CDR3 DNA: TGTGCCAGCAGCGTAGAACTCGGAGAGTCCAATGAGCAGTTCTTC. J is TRBJ2-1 and V is TRBV9; D remains ambiguous. The CDR3 runs to 15 residues. The germline V gene encodes CDR1 SGDLS and CDR2 YYNGEE. V was trimmed by 0 bases and J by 6 bases, leaving 13 bases between them.